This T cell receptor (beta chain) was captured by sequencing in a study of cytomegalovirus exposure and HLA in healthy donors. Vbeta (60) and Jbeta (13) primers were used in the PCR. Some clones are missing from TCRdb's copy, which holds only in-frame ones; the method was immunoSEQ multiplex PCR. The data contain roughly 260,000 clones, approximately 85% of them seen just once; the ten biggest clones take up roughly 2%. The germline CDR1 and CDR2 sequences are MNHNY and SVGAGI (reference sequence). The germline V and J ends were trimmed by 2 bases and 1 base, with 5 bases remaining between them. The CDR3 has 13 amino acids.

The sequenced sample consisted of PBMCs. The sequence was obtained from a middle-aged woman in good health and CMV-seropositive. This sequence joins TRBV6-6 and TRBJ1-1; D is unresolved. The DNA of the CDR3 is TGTGCCAGCAGTTACCGGGGGAACACTGAAGCTTTCTTT. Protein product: CASSYRGNTEAFF.